Sequencing of this T cell receptor beta chain was carried out in a study of cytomegalovirus exposure and HLA in healthy donors. CDR1 is SQVTM and CDR2 is ANQGSEA in the germline V gene. There are 11 residues in the CDR3. Trimming pared 7 bases from V and 2 bases from J, leaving 7 bases between. PCR primers comprised 60 Vbeta and 13 Jbeta primers. Method: immunoSEQ multiplex PCR; TCRdb's copy keeps in-frame clones and lacks some. The table shows about 90,000 clones, with approximately 79% occurring only once. General study findings and limits: A few V segments could not be told apart, such as TRBV6-2 and TRBV6-3, and were left out. The authors later found HLA-associated TCR beta chains more clonally expanded than equally common others. The majority of TCR sequences were rare, yet some public TCRs appeared in many donors.

On this clone: Antigen specificity is unknown.

Material for sequencing was PBMCs. The clonotype originates from a young man in good health and CMV-seronegative. The chain links TRBV29-1 to TRBJ2-3; D is perhaps TRBD2 (6 bases). DNA of the CDR3: TGCAGCGCGGGAGACACAGATACGCAGTATTTT. Its protein product is CSAGDTDTQYF.